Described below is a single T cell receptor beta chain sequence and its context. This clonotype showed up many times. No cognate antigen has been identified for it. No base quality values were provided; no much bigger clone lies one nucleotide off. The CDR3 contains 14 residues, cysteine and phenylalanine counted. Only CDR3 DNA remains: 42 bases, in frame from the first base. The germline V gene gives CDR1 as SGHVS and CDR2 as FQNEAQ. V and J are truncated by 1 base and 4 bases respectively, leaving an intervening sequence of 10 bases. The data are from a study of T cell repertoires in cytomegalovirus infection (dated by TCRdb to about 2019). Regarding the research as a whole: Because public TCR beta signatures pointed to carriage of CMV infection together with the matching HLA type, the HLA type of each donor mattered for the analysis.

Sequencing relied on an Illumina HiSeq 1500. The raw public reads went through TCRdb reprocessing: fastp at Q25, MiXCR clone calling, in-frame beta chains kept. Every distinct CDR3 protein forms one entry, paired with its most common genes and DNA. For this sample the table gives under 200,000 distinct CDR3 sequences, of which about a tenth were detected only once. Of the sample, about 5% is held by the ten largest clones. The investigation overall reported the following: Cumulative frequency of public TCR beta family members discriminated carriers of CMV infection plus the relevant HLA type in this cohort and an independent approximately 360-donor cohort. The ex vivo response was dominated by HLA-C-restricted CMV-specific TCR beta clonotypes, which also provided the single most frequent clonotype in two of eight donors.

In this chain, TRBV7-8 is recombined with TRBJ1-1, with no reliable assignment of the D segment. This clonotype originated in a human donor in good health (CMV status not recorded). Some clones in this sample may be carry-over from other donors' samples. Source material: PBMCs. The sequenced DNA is TGTGCCAGCAGCTTAGTTTATGCCAGCACTGAAGCTTTCTTT. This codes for CASSLVYASTEAFF.